A selection of T cell receptor beta chains follows, all from one sample in a study of OX40 agonist ivuxolimab in advanced cancers. Generated by immunoSEQ multiplex PCR, the TCRdb table keeps only in-frame clones and is missing some. The sample yields over 55,000 clones, roughly four fifths seen once. This material consisted of CD4+ or CD8+ T cells sorted from blood, taken in a trial of the OX40 agonist ivuxolimab. These receptors were obtained from an adult with an advanced solid tumor such as melanoma, head and neck, liver or kidney cancer. The CDR3 runs from the conserved cysteine through the conserved F or W. Fields, in order: V gene, J gene, D gene, clone size, CDR3 protein, CDR3 DNA. A D gene is named only where the DNA matches it firmly. Clone size is not always given. Where it is, it says once, few, many or a class for expanded clones.

>TRBV11-2|TRBJ1-6|NA|many
CASSLEPYAPLHF
TGTGCCAGCAGCTTAGAGCCGTATGCACCCCTCCACTTT
>TRBV6-5|TRBJ2-5|TRBD2|NA
CASSYSVAGGQETQYF
TGTGCCAGCAGTTACTCGGTCGCGGGGGGGCAAGAGACCCAGTACTTC
>TRBV5-1|TRBJ1-1|NA|NA
CASSDTILNTEAFF
TGCGCCAGCAGTGACACGATCTTGAACACTGAAGCTTTCTTT
>TRBV7-6|TRBJ2-1|NA|NA
CASSGRLVNEQFF
TGTGCCAGCAGCGGTAGACTAGTCAATGAGCAGTTCTTC
>TRBV15|TRBJ1-4|NA|NA
CATSRGFSSLNEKLFF
TGTGCCACCAGCAGGGGGTTTTCCTCCCTTAATGAAAAACTGTTTTTT
>TRBV7-2|TRBJ1-5|NA|NA
CASSPFEPNQPQHF
TGTGCCAGCAGCCCCTTTGAGCCCAATCAGCCCCAGCATTTT
>TRBV19|TRBJ1-4|NA|NA
CASSLTRGGVEKLFF
TGTGCCAGTAGTCTGACACGGGGAGGTGTTGAAAAACTGTTTTTT
>TRBV2|TRBJ1-4|NA|few
CASSGQGDGEKLFF
TGTGCCAGCAGTGGGCAGGGAGATGGAGAAAAACTGTTTTTT
>TRBV11-3|TRBJ2-7|NA|NA
CASSLGGGRRVEQYF
TGTGCCAGCAGCTTAGGTGGGGGGAGAAGAGTCGAGCAGTACTTC
>TRBV23-1|TRBJ1-1|NA|NA
CASSQISGYLNTEAFF
TGCGCCAGCAGTCAAATTTCAGGGTACTTGAACACTGAAGCTTTCTTT
>TRBV19|TRBJ1-3|NA|NA
CASRPGTPGNTIYF
TGTGCCAGTAGACCCGGGACTCCTGGAAACACCATATATTTT
>TRBV6-1|TRBJ1-5|TRBD1|NA
CAAMTGIGINQPQHF
TGTGCCGCCATGACAGGGATCGGTATCAATCAGCCCCAGCATTTT
>TRBV5-5|TRBJ1-1|NA|NA
CASSLRRPDGSLRGNTEAFF
TGTGCCAGCAGCTTGAGGCGGCCTGACGGCAGCCTCAGGGGGAACACTGAAGCTTTCTTT
>TRBV7-7|TRBJ2-4|NA|once
CASSLSWTPKAKNIQYF
TGTGCTAGCAGCTTAAGCTGGACACCCAAAGCCAAAAACATTCAGTACTTC
>TRBV7-2|TRBJ1-5|NA|NA
CTSRIGDQPQHF
TGTACCAGCAGGATCGGGGATCAGCCCCAGCATTTT
>TRBV6-5|TRBJ1-2|NA|NA
CASSPGGKDYGYTF
TGTGCCAGCAGTCCGGGGGGAAAGGACTATGGCTACACCTTC
>TRBV6-5|TRBJ1-2|NA|NA
CASSPPLALTGGYTF
TGTGCCAGCAGCCCCCCGCTCGCCCTCACCGGTGGCTACACCTTC
>TRBV6-4|TRBJ1-5|NA|NA
CASSDSAMRRVDQPQHF
TGTGCCAGCAGTGACTCGGCTATGCGCAGGGTGGATCAGCCCCAGCATTTT
>TRBV4-2|TRBJ2-5|NA|NA
CASSQGWTTQETQYF
TGTGCCAGCAGCCAAGGTTGGACCACCCAAGAGACCCAGTACTTC
>TRBV13|TRBJ2-7|TRBD1|NA
CASSLDRGYEQYF
TGTGCCAGCAGCTTAGACAGGGGGTACGAGCAGTACTTC
>TRBV19|TRBJ1-5|TRBD1|once
CASSPRDRGGFQPQHF
TGTGCCAGTAGTCCGCGGGACAGGGGAGGATTTCAGCCCCAGCATTTT
>TRBV5-6|TRBJ1-1|NA|once
CASSHTSGTPLEAFF
TGTGCCAGCAGTCATACCTCCGGGACACCCTTAGAAGCTTTCTTT
>TRBV10-3|TRBJ1-6|NA|once
CAISVGSTNSPLHF
TGTGCCATCAGTGTGGGCAGTACAAATTCACCCCTCCACTTT
>TRBV6-6|TRBJ2-1|NA|NA
CASSTQGYEQFF
TGTGCCAGCAGTACACAGGGCTATGAGCAGTTCTTC
>TRBV28|TRBJ2-1|NA|NA
CASSLRGGSYNEQFF
TGTGCCAGCAGTTTAAGAGGGGGATCCTACAATGAGCAGTTCTTC
>TRBV10-3|TRBJ2-1|TRBD2|once
CAIGLAGAPGNEQFF
TGTGCCATTGGACTAGCGGGGGCCCCTGGCAATGAGCAGTTCTTC
>TRBV29-1|TRBJ1-3|NA|once
CSVGPKPGAGNTIYF
TGCAGCGTTGGCCCAAAGCCAGGCGCTGGAAACACCATATATTTT
>TRBV27|TRBJ2-3|TRBD1|few
CASSFRGQGNTDTQYF
TGTGCCAGCAGTTTCCGCGGACAGGGGAACACAGATACGCAGTATTTT
>TRBV6-5|TRBJ1-1|NA|NA
CASTFRGSNTEAFF
TGTGCCAGCACCTTCAGGGGTTCGAACACTGAAGCTTTCTTT
>TRBV5-6|TRBJ1-1|NA|few
CASSLRATAPNTEAFF
TGTGCCAGCAGCTTGAGGGCGACAGCGCCGAACACTGAAGCTTTCTTT
>TRBV19|TRBJ1-3|NA|medium-sized
CASSHARDRISGNTIYF
TGTGCCAGTAGTCACGCCCGCGACAGAATTTCTGGAAACACCATATATTTT
>TRBV6-1|TRBJ1-5|NA|NA
CASSWTAQNQPQHF
TGTGCCAGCAGCTGGACAGCCCAGAATCAGCCCCAGCATTTT
>TRBV20-1|TRBJ1-2|NA|NA
CSARAPGDYTF
TGCAGTGCTAGAGCCCCAGGGGACTACACCTTC
>TRBV7-2|TRBJ2-1|NA|NA
CASSLTVSSYNEQFF
TGTGCCAGCAGCCTCACAGTCAGCTCCTACAATGAGCAGTTCTTC
>TRBV11-2|TRBJ1-2|NA|NA
CASSLTRRYYGYTF
TGTGCCAGCAGCCTCACCAGGAGGTACTATGGCTACACCTTC
>TRBV2|TRBJ1-5|TRBD1|once
CASSVQGTVLNQPQHF
TGTGCCAGCAGTGTACAAGGGACAGTACTAAATCAGCCCCAGCATTTT
>TRBV6-5|TRBJ2-7|NA|NA
CASTRGGSYEQYF
TGTGCCAGCACCAGGGGAGGATCCTACGAGCAGTACTTC
>TRBV6-6|TRBJ1-5|NA|NA
CASTEGRSNQPQHF
TGTGCCAGCACGGAAGGACGGAGCAATCAGCCCCAGCATTTT
>TRBV2|TRBJ2-1|NA|NA
CASSEAGTEQFF
TGTGCCAGCAGTGAAGCAGGGACTGAGCAGTTCTTC
>TRBV6-5|TRBJ2-3|NA|once
CASSLAPWTDTQYF
TGTGCCAGCAGTCTGGCTCCCTGGACAGATACGCAGTATTTT
>TRBV30|TRBJ2-3|TRBD1|few
CAWSPLYKLKTGKGRTDTQYF
TGTGCCTGGAGTCCCCTCTACAAACTTAAGACAGGGAAGGGACGCACAGATACGCAGTATTTT
>TRBV5-1|TRBJ2-2|NA|NA
CASSVRELGSGELFF
TGCGCCAGCAGCGTCCGGGAACTAGGATCCGGGGAGCTGTTTTTT
>TRBV19|TRBJ1-1|NA|few
CASEGFGNTEAFF
TGTGCCAGTGAGGGCTTTGGAAACACTGAAGCTTTCTTT
>TRBV29-1|TRBJ1-1|TRBD1|few
CSVNQGDTEAFF
TGCAGCGTTAACCAGGGGGACACTGAAGCTTTCTTT
>TRBV19|TRBJ1-3|NA|NA
CASTSSNSGNTIYF
TGTGCCAGTACTTCGAGTAACTCTGGAAACACCATATATTTT
>TRBV7-2|TRBJ2-4|NA|once
CASSLLSATTGKNIQYF
TGTGCCAGCAGCTTACTAAGCGCCACAACGGGCAAAAACATTCAGTACTTC
>TRBV18|TRBJ1-2|NA|once
CASSLAVGLDGYTF
TGTGCCAGCTCACTCGCCGTGGGGCTGGACGGCTACACCTTC
>TRBV27|TRBJ2-7|NA|NA
CASSFRDQTYEQYF
TGTGCCAGCAGTTTTAGGGACCAGACCTACGAGCAGTACTTC
>TRBV19|TRBJ2-7|TRBD2|NA
CASARPSGSSYEQYF
TGTGCCAGCGCTAGACCTAGCGGGAGTTCCTACGAGCAGTACTTC
>TRBV29-1|TRBJ1-1|TRBD1|once
CSVRGTVSLGTEAFF
TGCAGCGTTAGGGGGACAGTTAGTTTGGGCACTGAAGCTTTCTTT
>TRBV7-2|TRBJ1-5|NA|NA
CASSYTPGNQPQHF
TGTGCCAGCAGTTATACCCCCGGGAATCAGCCCCAGCATTTT
>TRBV27|TRBJ2-3|TRBD2|NA
CASSLPREGRADTQYF
TGTGCCAGCAGTCTCCCGAGGGAGGGTCGGGCAGATACGCAGTATTTT
>TRBV27|TRBJ1-1|TRBD1|NA
CASSLEGARPNTEAFF
TGTGCCAGCAGTTTAGAGGGGGCGCGGCCGAACACTGAAGCTTTCTTT
>TRBV7-2|TRBJ1-5|NA|NA
CASSFGQLASNQPQHF
TGTGCCAGCAGCTTCGGACAGTTAGCTTCCAATCAGCCCCAGCATTTT
>TRBV9|TRBJ2-7|TRBD1|NA
CASSSQGAGYEQYF
TGTGCCAGCAGCTCCCAGGGGGCGGGTTACGAGCAGTACTTC
>TRBV30|TRBJ2-3|NA|NA
CACLSGYTDTQYF
TGTGCCTGCTTGAGCGGCTACACAGATACGCAGTATTTT